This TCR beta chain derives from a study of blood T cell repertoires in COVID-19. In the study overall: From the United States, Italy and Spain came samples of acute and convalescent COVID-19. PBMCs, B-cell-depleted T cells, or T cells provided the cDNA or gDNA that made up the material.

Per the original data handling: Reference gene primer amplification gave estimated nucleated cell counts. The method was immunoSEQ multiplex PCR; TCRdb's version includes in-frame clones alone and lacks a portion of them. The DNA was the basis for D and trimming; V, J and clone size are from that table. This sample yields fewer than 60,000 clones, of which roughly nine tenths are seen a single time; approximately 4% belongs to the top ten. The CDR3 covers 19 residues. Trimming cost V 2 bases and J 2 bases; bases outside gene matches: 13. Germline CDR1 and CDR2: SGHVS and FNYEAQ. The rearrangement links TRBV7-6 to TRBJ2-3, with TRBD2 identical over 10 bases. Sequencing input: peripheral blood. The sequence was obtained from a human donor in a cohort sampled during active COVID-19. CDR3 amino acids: CASSLFPTSGTRITDTQYF. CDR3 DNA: TGTGCCAGCAGCTTATTTCCCACTAGCGGGACCCGAATCACAGATACGCAGTATTTT.